One and the same sample provided the 25 T cell receptor beta chains below, sequenced in a study of a mutant IDH1 vaccine in newly diagnosed glioma. Method: immunoSEQ multiplex PCR; TCRdb's copy keeps in-frame clones and lacks some. In the table there are 30,000 or so clones, 70% to 90% of which are singletons. The time point is: baseline, week 1 (first vaccination visit). The treatment here: pre-vaccination baseline after standard-of-care therapy. This sample comprised PBMCs, obtained from a glioma patient treated with radiotherapy, temozolomide or both. The source is a woman in her thirties or forties with glioma.

The chain is built from TRBV5-1 and TRBJ1-1, with D hard to call. In germline, CDR1 is SGHRS, CDR2 YFSETQ. The CDR3 is 16 residues long. V shed 4 bases and J shed 3 bases, with 19 bases lying between them. Here the CDR3 DNA reads TGCGCCAGCAGCCTGAGTGGGATTAGGATCGACACTGAAGCTTTCTTT. Protein product: CASSLSGIRIDTEAFF.

The chain joins TRBV25-1 to TRBJ1-1, with TRBD1 as a possible D gene (6 bases). Trimming stripped 2 bases from V and 2 bases from J, with 12 bases between. Looked up from germline, CDR1 is MGHDK and CDR2 is SYGVNS. CDR3 length equals 15 residues. In nucleotides, the CDR3 is TGTGCCAGCAGTGAAGTTCGGGGGCTTAACACTGAAGCTTTCTTT. This sequence encodes CASSEVRGLNTEAFF. The full variable domain, with the rest looked up from reference TRBV25-1 and TRBJ1-1, is EADIYQTPRYLVIGTGKKITLECSQTMGHDKMYWYQQDPGMELHLIHYSYGVNSTEKGDLSSESTVSRIRTEHFPLTLESARPSHTSQYLCASSEVRGLNTEAFFGQGTRLTVV.

This clone was recorded only once. The J gene is TRBJ2-2, the V gene TRBV28; D assignment may be TRBD1 or TRBD2 (5 bases each). Trimming removed 2 bases at V and 4 bases at J, with 14 bases between. CDR3 length equals 16 residues. Germline CDR1 is MDHEN and CDR2 is SYDVKM. This chain's CDR3 is CASSLGGTSGTGELFF. The CDR3, as DNA: TGTGCCAGCAGTTTAGGGGGTACGTCGGGCACCGGGGAGCTGTTTTTT. Based on the CDR3 plus reference TRBV28 and TRBJ2-2, the full variable domain is DVKVTQSSRYLVKRTGEKVFLECVQDMDHENMFWYRQDPGLGLRLIYFSYDVKMKEKGDIPEGYSVSREKKERFSLILESASTNQTSMYLCASSLGGTSGTGELFFGEGSRLTVL.

This chain joins TRBV11-2 and TRBJ2-7, with D possibly matching TRBD2 (5 bases). V was trimmed by 5 bases and J by 2 bases, leaving 7 bases between them. The CDR3 sequence is 12 residues long. In germline, CDR1 is SGHAT, CDR2 FQNNGV. This chain's CDR3 is CASSPGTYEQYF. The CDR3 bases are TGTGCCAGCAGCCCCGGGACCTACGAGCAGTACTTC.

This chain connects TRBV28 to TRBJ2-7; D ambiguous. Germline values: CDR1 MDHEN, CDR2 SYDVKM. V was pared by 2 bases and J by 7 bases, with 15 bases between. This CDR3 region has 14 residues. The CDR3 region is CASSLGQAEREQYF. Written as DNA, the CDR3 is TGTGCCAGCAGTTTAGGTCAGGCCGAGAGAGAGCAGTACTTC.

This clone was counted a single time. This chain connects TRBV28 to TRBJ1-2; TRBD1 might be the D (6 bases). Germline V gives CDR1 MDHEN, CDR2 SYDVKM. This CDR3 region has 12 residues. With 6 bases removed from V and 4 bases from J, the gap between germline ends came to 9 bases. The CDR3 DNA reads TGTGCCAGCAGACCACAGGGCTATGGCTACACCTTC. Residues: CASRPQGYGYTF.

The V and J genes are TRBV6-5 and TRBJ2-7, with 8 nucleotides matching TRBD1. This CDR3 comprises 13 residues. CDR1 is MNHEY and CDR2 is SVGAGI in the germline V gene. V gave up 7 bases and J gave up 4 bases; unmatched junction bases: 6. This chain's CDR3 is CASKRTGNYEQYF. In nucleotides, the CDR3 is TGTGCCAGCAAGCGGACAGGGAATTACGAGCAGTACTTC.

The chain carries TRBV29-1 and TRBJ2-1; D is perhaps TRBD2 (5 bases). Deletions cut 8 bases from V and 4 bases from J, with 9 bases between. The CDR3 consists of 11 residues. Germline V gene lookup returns CDR1 SQVTM and CDR2 ANQGSEA. CDR3 amino acids: CSFGGYNEQFF. CDR3 DNA: TGCAGCTTCGGCGGGTACAATGAGCAGTTCTTC.

The chain couples TRBV27 to TRBJ1-1; 8 bases fit TRBD1. Germline V gives CDR1 MNHEY, CDR2 SMNVEV (reference sequence). CDR3 length: 12 amino acids. V was clipped by 6 bases and J by 4 bases; unmatched bases: 1. As DNA, the CDR3 is TGTGCCAGCAGCACAGGGGGCACTGAAGCTTTCTTT. It yields the protein CASSTGGTEAFF.

This clone was found a few times. This chain uses TRBV29-1 with TRBJ1-1, with TRBD1 identical over 7 bases. The CDR3 spans 12 residues. Trimming at V came to 6 bases and at J to 3 bases, leaving 4 bases not matched to a gene. Germline CDR1 SQVTM, CDR2 ANQGSEA. For the CDR3, the DNA is TGCAGCGTCACGACAGGGTACACTGAAGCTTTCTTT. Translating gives CSVTTGYTEAFF.

This clone has a single count. The chain carries TRBV5-4 and TRBJ2-5; the D call may be TRBD1 or TRBD2 (5 bases each). Trimming stripped 0 bases from V and 3 bases from J, with 15 bases between. The germline V gene encodes CDR1 SGHNT and CDR2 YYREEE (reference sequence). CDR3 length equals 16 residues. The CDR3 here is CASSLAGVKGKETQYF. For the CDR3, the DNA is TGTGCCAGCAGCTTGGCCGGGGTGAAGGGGAAAGAGACCCAGTACTTC.

Judged by abundance, this clone is medium-sized. CDR3 protein: CASSLRQGPEAFF. CDR3 DNA: TGTGCCAGCAGCCTACGACAGGGTCCTGAAGCTTTCTTT. The chain couples TRBV4-2 to TRBJ1-1, with 7 bases aligning to TRBD1. The CDR3 runs to 13 residues. Germline V gives CDR1 LGHNA, CDR2 YNFKEQ. Trimming removed 4 bases from V and 6 bases from J; junction bases left unmatched: 5.

This sequence joins TRBV4-1 and TRBJ2-3; D ambiguous. The CDR3 has 15 residues. With 3 bases removed from V and 1 base from J, the gap between germline ends came to 11 bases. Germline V gene data show CDR1 as MGHRA and CDR2 as YSYEKL. The DNA of the CDR3 is TGCGCCAGCAGCCACCTGGCTAGGGGCACAGATACGCAGTATTTT. This sequence encodes CASSHLARGTDTQYF.

V is TRBV7-9 and J is TRBJ2-1; 7 nucleotides agree with TRBD2. The CDR3 is 15 residues long. V gave up 2 bases and J gave up 4 bases; unmatched junction bases: 5. CDR1 is SEHNR and CDR2 is FQNEAQ in the germline V gene (reference sequence). CDR3 DNA sequence: TGTGCCAGCAGCTTATCGGCGCGGGAGTACAATGAGCAGTTCTTC. This translates into CASSLSAREYNEQFF. Complete variable domain (other parts from reference TRBV7-9 and TRBJ2-1): DTGVSQNPRHKITKRGQNVTFRCDPISEHNRLYWYRQTLGQGPEFLTYFQNEAQLEKSRLLSDRFSAERPKGSFSTLEIQRTEQGDSAMYLCASSLSAREYNEQFFGPGTRLTVL.

The chain combines TRBV19 with TRBJ1-1; possibly TRBD1 for D (6 bases). CDR1 LNHDA and CDR2 SQIVND come from the germline V gene (reference sequence). This CDR3 comprises 13 residues. Trimming took off 6 bases at V and 0 bases at J, with 8 bases between the two ends. The CDR3 DNA is TGTGCCAGTAGCGGACAGATGAACACTGAAGCTTTCTTT. It specifies CASSGQMNTEAFF. Filled out from reference TRBV19 and TRBJ1-1, the complete variable domain reads DGGITQSPKYLFRKEGQNVTLSCEQNLNHDAMYWYRQDPGQGLRLIYYSQIVNDFQKGDIAEGYSVSREKKESFPLTVTSAQKNPTAFYLCASSGQMNTEAFFGQGTRLTVV.

This rearrangement joins TRBV2 to TRBJ1-1; 7 bases are a match to TRBD1. Germline V gives CDR1 SNHLY, CDR2 FYNNEI. This CDR3 region has 14 residues. V shed 7 bases and J 6 bases; nucleotides not matched to a gene: 11. CDR3 bases: TGTGCCAGCACCCGGGATGGGACAGTAGCTGAAGCTTTCTTT. It specifies CASTRDGTVAEAFF. The whole variable domain, filled in from reference TRBV2 and TRBJ1-1, reads EPEVTQTPSHQVTQMGQEVILRCVPISNHLYFYWYRQILGQKVEFLVSFYNNEISEKSEIFDDQFSVERPDGSNFTLKIRSTKLEDSAMYFCASTRDGTVAEAFFGQGTRLTVV.

The DNA of the CDR3 is TGTGCCAGCAGTTCCAGCGGGAGGGCGACGGGTGAGCAGTTCTTC. Encoded protein: CASSSSGRATGEQFF. The V call is TRBV2, the J call TRBJ2-1; 10 bases line up with TRBD2. The V and J ends lost 5 bases and 9 bases, in that order; junction bases with no gene match: 10. This CDR3 is 15 amino acids long. Germline V lookup: CDR1 SNHLY, CDR2 FYNNEI. Looking up the rest from reference TRBV2 and TRBJ2-1 gives the full variable domain: EPEVTQTPSHQVTQMGQEVILRCVPISNHLYFYWYRQILGQKVEFLVSFYNNEISEKSEIFDDQFSVERPDGSNFTLKIRSTKLEDSAMYFCASSSSGRATGEQFFGPGTRLTVL.

The genes are TRBV6-1 and TRBJ2-2; the D gene is possibly TRBD2 (6 bases). With 2 bases removed from V and 7 bases from J, the gap between germline ends came to 8 bases. The CDR3 is made up of 13 amino acids. Per germline, CDR1 MNHNS and CDR2 SASEGT. CDR3 nucleotide sequence: TGTGCCAGCAGTGAACGGGAGATCGGGGAGCTGTTTTTT. It codes for CASSEREIGELFF.

The chain links TRBV28 to TRBJ2-7; no firm D call. The germline V gene has CDR1 MDHEN and CDR2 SYDVKM. The CDR3 loop spans 12 amino acids. Trimming removed 2 bases from V and 4 bases from J, with 6 bases in between. The CDR3 loop is CASSLGSYEQYF. The DNA of the CDR3 is TGTGCCAGCAGTTTAGGGTCTTACGAGCAGTACTTC.

The chain carries TRBV29-1 and TRBJ2-3; TRBD2 matches at 8 bases. The V segment lost 3 bases and the J segment 1 base; nucleotides outside the gene matches: 6. Germline values: CDR1 SQVTM, CDR2 ANQGSEA. The CDR3 consists of 15 residues. The CDR3 is CSVEVSGTGTDTQYF. For the CDR3, the DNA is TGCAGCGTTGAGGTTAGCGGGACTGGCACAGATACGCAGTATTTT.

The chain couples TRBV29-1 to TRBJ2-2; D may match TRBD1 or TRBD2 (6 bases each). CDR3 length equals 14 residues. Germline loops: CDR1 SQVTM, CDR2 ANQGSEA. V was shortened by 6 bases and J by 5 bases, with 16 bases between the two germline ends. As DNA, the CDR3 is TGCAGCGTGCGGTCGGGGGCTTTGACCGGGGAGCTGTTTTTT. It translates to CSVRSGALTGELFF.

This clone was counted once. V is TRBV30 and J is TRBJ1-6, with TRBD1 matching 7 bases. CDR3 length: 13 amino acids. Germline lookup yields CDR1 GTSNPN and CDR2 SVGIG (reference sequence). V lost 5 bases, J lost 7 bases, and 5 bases stayed unmatched. CDR3: CAWSGTENSPLHF. CDR3 DNA: TGTGCCTGGTCCGGGACAGAGAATTCACCCCTCCACTTT.

The gene calls are TRBV4-2 and TRBJ1-5; D perhaps matches TRBD1 (5 bases). The CDR3 contains 16 residues. Germline V gene sequence: CDR1 LGHNA, CDR2 YNFKEQ. The ends were cut back, 1 base at V and 5 bases at J, with 15 bases in the middle. The CDR3 DNA is TGTGCCAGCAGCCAAGGGGGGTATGAGTTCCATCAGCCCCAGCATTTT. Translated, it gives CASSQGGYEFHQPQHF.

V is TRBV18 and J is TRBJ1-5; D remains unclear. Between the trimmed V and J ends, which lost 3 bases and 7 bases, there was a span of 16 bases. Germline V gene sequence: CDR1 KGHSH, CDR2 LQKENI. The CDR3 is 15 amino acids. CDR3 protein: CASSPSSASLQPQHF. Here the CDR3 DNA reads TGTGCCAGCTCACCTTCGTCGGCATCACTCCAGCCCCAGCATTTT.

This clone appeared a few times. The chain is built from TRBV4-1 and TRBJ1-1, with TRBD1 matching 9 bases. The CDR3 extends over 16 amino acids. V dropped 2 bases and J dropped 1; count of bases not matched to a gene: 5. Germline V gene sequence: CDR1 MGHRA, CDR2 YSYEKL. In nucleotides, the CDR3 is TGCGCCAGCAGCCAAACACCGGGACAGGGGAACACTGAAGCTTTCTTT. The encoded protein is CASSQTPGQGNTEAFF.